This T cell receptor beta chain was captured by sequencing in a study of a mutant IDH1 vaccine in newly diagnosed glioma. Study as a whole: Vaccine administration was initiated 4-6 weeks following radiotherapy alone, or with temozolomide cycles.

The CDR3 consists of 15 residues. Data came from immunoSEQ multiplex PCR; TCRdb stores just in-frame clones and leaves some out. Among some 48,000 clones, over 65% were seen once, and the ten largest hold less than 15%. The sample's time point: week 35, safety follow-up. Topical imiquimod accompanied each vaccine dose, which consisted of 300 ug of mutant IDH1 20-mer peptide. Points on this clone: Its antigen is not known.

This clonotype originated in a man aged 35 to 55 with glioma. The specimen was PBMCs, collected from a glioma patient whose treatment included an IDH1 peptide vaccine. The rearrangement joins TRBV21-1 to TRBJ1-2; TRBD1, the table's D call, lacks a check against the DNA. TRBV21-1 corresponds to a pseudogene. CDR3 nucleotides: TGTGCCAGCAGCACGAGACAGGGACCCCTGGGGGGCTACACCTTC. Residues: CASSTRQGPLGGYTF.